This T cell receptor (beta chain) comes out of a study of blood T cells in healthy people across ages. Study results and caveats: Researchers report that TCR beta diversity correlated strongly with naive T cell percentage. Estimates of total diversity, which came from one million sequenced T cells, were considered to be underestimates.

Together with a sample-barcoded 5' primer, a J-beta primer mix was included in a second PCR lasting about 7 to 12 cycles. TCRdb reprocessed the 5' RACE reads via MiXCR and lists one record per CDR3 protein. This sample has more than 650,000 distinct CDR3 sequences; 22% occur once, and the top ten carry less than 25%. The CDR3 is made up of 16 amino acids. Germline CDR1 is KGHDR and CDR2 is SFDVKD. In each sample, at least 7 million PBMCs were isolated. Extraction yielded at least 5 micrograms of total RNA per sample. In the case of this clonotype: Its antigen is still unknown. Relative to the germline gene, one junction end is altered; a read error may explain this.

The chain combines TRBV24-1 with TRBJ2-5; a weak D match, TRBD1 (6 bases). What was sequenced was blood. This clonotype originated in a man aged 65 to 79 in good health. In DNA, the CDR3 is TGTGCCGCCAGTGATACCCGAGGGGGATTCGGAGAGGCCCAGTACTTC. It encodes CAASDTRGGFGEAQYF.